The rows below give T cell receptor beta chains drawn from one sample of a study of graft-versus-host responses after intestinal transplantation. Data came from immunoSEQ multiplex PCR; TCRdb stores just in-frame clones and leaves some out. The table lists some 80,000 clones, 80% to 95% of them singletons. No antigen has been assigned to these receptors. This material consisted of unstimulated CD8+ T cells sorted from spleen or lymph node cells, taken before transplant. These TCRs come from a human donor who was the organ donor for an intestinal transplant. Both conserved end residues are part of each CDR3. Each record gives: D gene, J gene, V gene, clone size, CDR3 DNA, CDR3 protein. A D gene is named only where the DNA matches it firmly. Clone size is not always given. Where it is, it says once, few, many or a class for expanded clones.

TRBD1 | TRBJ2-2 | TRBV7-9 | . | TGTGCCAGCAGAGGACAGGGCCCAACCGGGGAGCTGTTTTTT | CASRGQGPTGELFF
. | TRBJ2-7 | TRBV19 | . | TGTGCCAGTACCCAGGGCCTCTCCCACGAGCAGTACTTC | CASTQGLSHEQYF
. | TRBJ2-2 | TRBV6-4 | . | TGTGCCAGCAGTGACTCACAAACCGGGGAGCTGTTTTTT | CASSDSQTGELFF
TRBD2 | TRBJ2-7 | TRBV4-1 | . | TGCGCCAGCAGCATATCTAGCGGGGGCGCCACCTACGAGCAGTACTTC | CASSISSGGATYEQYF
. | TRBJ2-7 | TRBV5-1 | . | TGCGCCAGCAGCTACCACACCAACGGACGGGCCATCTACGAGCAGTACTTC | CASSYHTNGRAIYEQYF
. | TRBJ2-1 | TRBV5-4 | . | TGTGCCAGCAGCCCGGGCTCCTACAATGAGCAGTTCTTC | CASSPGSYNEQFF
. | TRBJ1-6 | TRBV6-5 | . | TGTGCCAGCACCATAACCAGGACGATCAATTCACCCCTCCACTTT | CASTITRTINSPLHF
. | TRBJ1-2 | TRBV29-1 | . | TGCAGCGTTGAACCGCCCCCGGACGGCAACTATGGCTACACCTTC | CSVEPPPDGNYGYTF
. | TRBJ2-1 | TRBV4-1 | few | TGCGCCAGCAGCCAAGTTGGCGGGTCCTACAATGAGCAGTTCTTC | CASSQVGGSYNEQFF
. | TRBJ1-5 | TRBV12-5 | . | TGTGCTAGTGGTTTGGTACCCGGGGGCAGTTACGATCAGCCCCAGCATTTT | CASGLVPGGSYDQPQHF
TRBD2 | TRBJ2-1 | TRBV5-4 | . | TGTGCCAGCCTCGCGGGAGGTCAAGAGCAGTTCTTC | CASLAGGQEQFF
TRBD1 | TRBJ1-5 | TRBV6-5 | . | TGTGCCAGCGCTAGGGGGACAGGGGAACAGCCCCAGCATTTT | CASARGTGEQPQHF
. | TRBJ1-1 | TRBV27 | . | TGTGCCAGCAGTTTATCGGGGGTAGGGAGGACTGAAGCTTTCTTT | CASSLSGVGRTEAFF
. | TRBJ2-2 | TRBV10-1 | . | TGCGCCAGCAGCAACCGGGACCCTATAACCGGGGAGCTGTTTTTT | CASSNRDPITGELFF
. | TRBJ1-1 | TRBV2 | few | TGTGCCAGCTCGGACACTGAAGCTTTCTTT | CASSDTEAFF
. | TRBJ2-7 | TRBV19 | . | TGTGCCAGTAGTATCGGCCTCGCTTCTCCCGAGCAGTACTTC | CASSIGLASPEQYF
TRBD2 | TRBJ2-3 | TRBV5-1 | once | TGCGCCAGCAGCCCCGGGACTAGCGGGCGGGATACGCAGTATTTT | CASSPGTSGRDTQYF
TRBD1 | TRBJ1-1 | TRBV9 | . | TGTGCCAGCAGCGACGAGGGGGCCGACGCTGAAGCTTTCTTT | CASSDEGADAEAFF
. | TRBJ2-7 | TRBV6-5 | . | TGTGCCAGCAGTTACTCTGGGCCCGGGTCCTACGAGCAGTACTTC | CASSYSGPGSYEQYF
. | TRBJ2-1 | TRBV27 | . | TGTGCCAGCAGTCCCGAGCCCTACAATGAGCAGTTCTTC | CASSPEPYNEQFF
. | TRBJ1-1 | TRBV7-8 | . | TGTGCCAGCAGCCCGCGAGCCGTACTGAACACTGAAGCTTTCTTT | CASSPRAVLNTEAFF
. | TRBJ1-1 | TRBV6-5 | . | TGTGCCAGCAGGGATAGCATGAACACTGAAGCTTTCTTT | CASRDSMNTEAFF
. | TRBJ1-1 | TRBV11-2 | . | TGTGCCAGCAGCCACTGGGGCGTAGCTTTCTTT | CASSHWGVAFF
. | TRBJ2-7 | TRBV11-2 | . | TGTGCCAGCAGCTTAGTCGCGGCAACCGCCTACGAGCAGTACTTC | CASSLVAATAYEQYF
. | TRBJ2-7 | TRBV15 | . | TGTGCCACCAGCAGAGCCGCTAGCCTCTACGAGCAGTACTTC | CATSRAASLYEQYF
. | TRBJ2-1 | TRBV19 | . | TGTGCCAGTAGTGTACGGGGCACATACAATGAGCAGTTCTTC | CASSVRGTYNEQFF
. | TRBJ1-4 | TRBV5-1 | . | TGCGCCAGCAGCTTGCCAGGGAGTGAAAAACTGTTTTTT | CASSLPGSEKLFF
. | TRBJ2-7 | TRBV5-6 | . | TGTGCCAGCAGCTTGGGATGGCTAGCGGACAGCTCCTACGAGCAGTACTTC | CASSLGWLADSSYEQYF
. | TRBJ2-1 | TRBV29-1 | . | TGCAGCGTTTCTGGGGGGATAACCTACAATGAGCAGTTCTTC | CSVSGGITYNEQFF
. | TRBJ2-6 | TRBV2 | . | TGTGCCAGCCGGGATCTCTCTGGGGCCAACGTCCTGACTTTC | CASRDLSGANVLTF
TRBD1 | TRBJ1-4 | TRBV5-1 | . | TGCGCCAGCAGCTTGATTCCTTACCTCTACAGGGGAACTAATGAAAAACTGTTTTTT | CASSLIPYLYRGTNEKLFF
. | TRBJ2-7 | TRBV30 | once | TGTGCCTGGAGTGTACCCTACTCAGACGAGCAGTACTTC | CAWSVPYSDEQYF
. | TRBJ2-3 | TRBV9 | . | TGTGCCAGCAGCGTAGAGCCCGGGGTTGGCACAGATACGCAGTATTTT | CASSVEPGVGTDTQYF
. | TRBJ1-3 | TRBV5-1 | . | TGCGCCAGCAGCTTGGAAGGGGCGCTTTTAGGAAACACCATATATTTT | CASSLEGALLGNTIYF
. | TRBJ1-2 | TRBV5-1 | . | TGCGCCAGCAGCTTGGTTGGTAGGAGTGTGGGGTACTATGGCTACACCTTC | CASSLVGRSVGYYGYTF
. | TRBJ1-1 | TRBV27 | . | TGTGCCAGCAGTTCCCGACGGGGGAACACTGAAGCTTTCTTT | CASSSRRGNTEAFF
TRBD1 | TRBJ2-3 | TRBV7-3 | . | TGTGCCAGCAGCTACGGACAGGGAAGCACAGATACGCAGTATTTT | CASSYGQGSTDTQYF
. | TRBJ1-1 | TRBV5-4 | once | TGTGCCAGCAGCTTGGGACAGAAAGCTTTCTTT | CASSLGQKAFF
. | TRBJ2-7 | TRBV9 | . | TGTGCCAGCAGCGGGGAAGGCAGCGGCGAGCAGTACTTC | CASSGEGSGEQYF
. | TRBJ1-1 | TRBV18 | . | TGTGCCAGCTCACCACCGGGTACCGACACTGAAGCTTTCTTT | CASSPPGTDTEAFF
. | TRBJ2-3 | TRBV5-5 | . | TGTGCCAGCAGCCTGGGCTGGGGCACAGATACGCAGTATTTT | CASSLGWGTDTQYF
. | TRBJ1-5 | TRBV19 | . | TGTGCCAGTAGCATAGCAAGTAGGAGCAATCAGCCCCAGCATTTT | CASSIASRSNQPQHF
. | TRBJ2-7 | TRBV29-1 | . | TGCAGCGTTGTAGGGGGGGCCTACGAGCAGTACTTC | CSVVGGAYEQYF
. | TRBJ2-1 | TRBV5-1 | . | TGCGCCAGCTGGTTTGGCAATGAGCAGTTCTTC | CASWFGNEQFF
. | TRBJ2-1 | TRBV4-1 | . | TGCGCCAGCAGCTCAATCGTGTATGAGCAGTTCTTC | CASSSIVYEQFF
TRBD2 | TRBJ2-3 | TRBV4-1 | . | TGCGCCAGCAGCCACCCTTTAGCGGGAGAGACAGATACGCAGTATTTT | CASSHPLAGETDTQYF
. | TRBJ2-7 | TRBV21-1 | few | TGTGCCAGCAGCGGCCAGGACATATCCTACGAGCAGTACTTC | CASSGQDISYEQYF
. | TRBJ2-3 | TRBV11-1 | . | TGTGCCAGTTCAACGGGGCCCACAGATACGCAGTATTTT | CASSTGPTDTQYF
. | TRBJ2-5 | TRBV5-6 | . | TGTGCCAGCAGCTTCGGGGGCCGAAGAGAGACCCAGTACTTC | CASSFGGRRETQYF
. | TRBJ1-2 | TRBV13 | . | TGTGCCAGCAGCTCCAGACAGTTGGGCTCACGGGGCTACACCTTC | CASSSRQLGSRGYTF
. | TRBJ2-7 | TRBV6-5 | . | TGTGCCAGCAGTTACTCACCGACCGCTACCTCCTACGAGCAGTACTTC | CASSYSPTATSYEQYF
TRBD2 | TRBJ2-7 | TRBV5-1 | . | TGCGCCAGCAGCCCCTGGCCGGGACTAACCTACGAGCAGTACTTC | CASSPWPGLTYEQYF
. | TRBJ2-2 | TRBV6-5 | once | TGTGCCAGCAGTCAGGTGACCGGGGAGCTGTTTTTT | CASSQVTGELFF
TRBD2 | TRBJ2-1 | TRBV29-1 | . | TGCAGCGTTGAAGATCTATGGGGCTGGGAGGGACGGGAGCAGTTCTTC | CSVEDLWGWEGREQFF
. | TRBJ1-1 | TRBV11-2 | . | TGTGCCAGCAGCTTAGATGTAGGGGCACCGAACACTGAAGCTCTCTTT | CASSLDVGAPNTEALF
. | TRBJ2-7 | TRBV12-2 | . | TGTGCAAGTCGCTTAGCGGGGCGGCTAGCGGGGGCCTACGAGCAGTACTTC | CASRLAGRLAGAYEQYF
. | TRBJ2-7 | TRBV6-5 | . | TGTGCCAGCAGTTACCGAGTTCTCTACGAGCAGTACTTC | CASSYRVLYEQYF
. | TRBJ1-1 | TRBV7-6 | . | TGTGCCAGCAGCAGGGCGATTACAGGGCCGGGTGACACTGAAGCTTTCTTT | CASSRAITGPGDTEAFF
. | TRBJ2-7 | TRBV5-3 | . | TGTGCCAGCACCCGTACGGTTCAGGCCGAGCAGTACTTC | CASTRTVQAEQYF